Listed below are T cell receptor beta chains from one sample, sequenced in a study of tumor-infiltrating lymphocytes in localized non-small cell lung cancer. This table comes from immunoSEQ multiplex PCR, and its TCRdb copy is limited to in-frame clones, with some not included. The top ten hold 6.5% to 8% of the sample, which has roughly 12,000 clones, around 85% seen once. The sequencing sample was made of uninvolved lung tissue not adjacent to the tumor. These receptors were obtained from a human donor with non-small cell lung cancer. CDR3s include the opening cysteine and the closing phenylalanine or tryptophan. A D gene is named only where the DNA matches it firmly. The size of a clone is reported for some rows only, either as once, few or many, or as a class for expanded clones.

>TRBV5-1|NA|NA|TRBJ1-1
TGCGCCAGCAGCGCCGGGACGGGGAACACTGAAGCTTTCTTT
CASSAGTGNTEAFF
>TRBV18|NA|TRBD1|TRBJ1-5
TGTGCCAGCTCACCACCGAGCTCCGGGACAGGGGGCCCGCCCCAGCATTTT
CASSPPSSGTGGPPQHF
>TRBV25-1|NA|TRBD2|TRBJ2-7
TGTGCCAGCAGCGCTAGCGGGGGATTCTCCTACGAGCAGTACTTC
CASSASGGFSYEQYF
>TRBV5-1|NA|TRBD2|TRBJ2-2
TGCGCCAGCAGCTTGAGTGGGAGGGCCGGGGAGCTGTTTTTT
CASSLSGRAGELFF
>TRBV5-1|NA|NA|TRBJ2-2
TGCGCCAGCAGCTTGGGACAGTACTCATTGACCGGGGAGCTGTTTTTT
CASSLGQYSLTGELFF
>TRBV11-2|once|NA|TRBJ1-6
TGTGCCAGCAGCCAGGGGAATTCACCCCTCCACTTT
CASSQGNSPLHF
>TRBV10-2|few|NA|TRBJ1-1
TGCGCCAGCAGCCCGACGCACTTGAACACTGAAGCTTTCTTT
CASSPTHLNTEAFF
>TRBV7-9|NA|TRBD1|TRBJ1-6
TGTGCCAGCAGCTTAGATGGGACAGCTTATAATTCACCCCTCCACTTT
CASSLDGTAYNSPLHF
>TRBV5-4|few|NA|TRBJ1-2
TGTGCCAGCAGCTTGGTGGGGGGAGGTGCTAACTATGGCTACACCTTC
CASSLVGGGANYGYTF
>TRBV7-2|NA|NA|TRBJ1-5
TGTGCCAGCAGCTTGGACGGGCGGGGAAAGCCCCAGCATTTT
CASSLDGRGKPQHF
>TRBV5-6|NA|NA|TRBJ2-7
TGTGCCAGCAGCTCCGCGGGGCCGGACGAGCAGTACTTC
CASSSAGPDEQYF
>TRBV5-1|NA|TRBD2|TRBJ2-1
TGCGCCAGCAGCTCTGACGGAGCGGGGGGGTACAATGAGCAGTTCTTC
CASSSDGAGGYNEQFF
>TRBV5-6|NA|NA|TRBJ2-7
TGTGCCAGCAGCTCGGTGAGTGAGCAGTACTTC
CASSSVSEQYF
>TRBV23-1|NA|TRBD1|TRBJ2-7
TGCGCCAGCCCTCCCCCCGACAGGGACGCCTACGAGCAGTACTTC
CASPPPDRDAYEQYF
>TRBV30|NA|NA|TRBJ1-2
TGTGCCTGGACACCGGGCACCTATGGCTACACCTTC
CAWTPGTYGYTF
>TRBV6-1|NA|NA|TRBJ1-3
TGTGCCAGCAGTGGCCTGACAGGTTGGTCTGGAAACACCATATATTTT
CASSGLTGWSGNTIYF
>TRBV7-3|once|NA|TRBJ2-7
TGTGCCAGCAGCTCGCATCGGGGCCCCTACGAGCAGTACTTC
CASSSHRGPYEQYF
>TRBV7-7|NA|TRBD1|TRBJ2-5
TGTGCCAGCAGCCCCACGGACAGGGCCCAAGAGACCCAGTACTTC
CASSPTDRAQETQYF
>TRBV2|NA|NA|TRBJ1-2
TGTGCCAGCAGTGGGAGGGGTGACTATGGCTACACCTTC
CASSGRGDYGYTF
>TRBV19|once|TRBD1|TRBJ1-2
TGTGCCAGCAGTATCAATCGACAGGGGGGGTATGGCTACACCTTC
CASSINRQGGYGYTF
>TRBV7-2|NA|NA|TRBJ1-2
TGTGCCAGCAGCCCCCATGGACAGTCCAACTATGGCTACACCTTC
CASSPHGQSNYGYTF
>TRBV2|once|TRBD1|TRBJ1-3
TGTGCCCATTCAGGGACAGGGGGAAGAAACACCATATATTTT
CAHSGTGGRNTIYF
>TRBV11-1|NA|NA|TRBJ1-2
TGTGCCAGCAGCTTAGCGGGGGCAGCTAACTATGGCTACACCTTC
CASSLAGAANYGYTF
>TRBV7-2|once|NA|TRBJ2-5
TGTGCCAGCAGCTCGGGGTTCGGTGAGGGAGAGACCCAGTACTTC
CASSSGFGEGETQYF
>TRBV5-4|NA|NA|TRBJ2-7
TGTGCCAGCAGGCTGGACTCAATTGGGGAGCAGTACTTC
CASRLDSIGEQYF
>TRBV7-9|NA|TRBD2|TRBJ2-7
TGTGCCAGCAGCCCTGGGGGGGAGCCCGGGCAGTACTTC
CASSPGGEPGQYF
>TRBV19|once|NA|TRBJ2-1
TGTGCCAGTAGTATCCCGGGTAGACGCGATGAGCAGTTCTTC
CASSIPGRRDEQFF
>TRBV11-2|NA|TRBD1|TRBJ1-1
TGTGCCAGCAGCCTACGAGGGGGCGTCGAGAACACTGAAGCTTTCTTT
CASSLRGGVENTEAFF
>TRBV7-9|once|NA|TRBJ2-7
TGTGCCAGCAGCTTAATAGCGAGCCCGAGCTCCTACGAGCAGTACTTC
CASSLIASPSSYEQYF
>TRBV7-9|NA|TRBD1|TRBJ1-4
TGTGCCAGCAGCTTAGCCCTCGGGACAGGGGGAGAAAAACTGTTTTTT
CASSLALGTGGEKLFF
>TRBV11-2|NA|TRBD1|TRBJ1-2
TGTGCCAGCAGCCGAAGGGCAGGGGGAGTTGGCTACACCTTC
CASSRRAGGVGYTF
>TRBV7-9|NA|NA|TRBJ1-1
TGTGCCAGCAGCCCTTTTTACAGCCCTAACACTGAAGCTTTCTTT
CASSPFYSPNTEAFF